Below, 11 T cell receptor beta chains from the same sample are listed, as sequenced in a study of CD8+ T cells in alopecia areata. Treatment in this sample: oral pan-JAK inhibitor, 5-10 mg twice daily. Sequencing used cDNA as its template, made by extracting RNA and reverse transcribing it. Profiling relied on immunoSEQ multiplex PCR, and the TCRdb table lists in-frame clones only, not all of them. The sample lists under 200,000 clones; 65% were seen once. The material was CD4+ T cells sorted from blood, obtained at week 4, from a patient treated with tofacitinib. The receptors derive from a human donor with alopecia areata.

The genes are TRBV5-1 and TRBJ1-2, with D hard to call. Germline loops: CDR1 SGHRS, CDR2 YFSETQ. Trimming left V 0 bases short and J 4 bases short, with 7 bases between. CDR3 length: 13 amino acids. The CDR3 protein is CASSLGTSYGYTF. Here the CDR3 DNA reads TGCGCCAGCAGCTTGGGAACCAGCTATGGCTACACCTTC.

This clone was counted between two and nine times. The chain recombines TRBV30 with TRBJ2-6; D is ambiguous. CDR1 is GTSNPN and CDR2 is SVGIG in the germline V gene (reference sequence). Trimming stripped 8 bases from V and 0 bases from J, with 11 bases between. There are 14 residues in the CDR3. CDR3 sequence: CAPRALSGANVLTF. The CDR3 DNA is TGTGCCCCAAGAGCGCTCTCTGGGGCCAACGTCCTGACTTTC.

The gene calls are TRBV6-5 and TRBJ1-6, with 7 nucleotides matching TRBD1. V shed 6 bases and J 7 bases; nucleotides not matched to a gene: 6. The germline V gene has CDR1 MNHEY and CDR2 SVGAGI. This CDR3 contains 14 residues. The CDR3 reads CASRTGTENSPLHF. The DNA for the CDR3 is TGTGCCAGCAGGACCGGGACAGAAAATTCACCCCTCCACTTT.

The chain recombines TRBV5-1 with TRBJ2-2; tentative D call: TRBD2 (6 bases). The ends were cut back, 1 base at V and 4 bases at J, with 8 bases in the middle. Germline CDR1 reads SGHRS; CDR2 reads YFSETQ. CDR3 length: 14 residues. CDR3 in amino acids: CASSLQGGTGELFF. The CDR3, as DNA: TGCGCCAGCAGCTTGCAGGGAGGCACCGGGGAGCTGTTTTTT.

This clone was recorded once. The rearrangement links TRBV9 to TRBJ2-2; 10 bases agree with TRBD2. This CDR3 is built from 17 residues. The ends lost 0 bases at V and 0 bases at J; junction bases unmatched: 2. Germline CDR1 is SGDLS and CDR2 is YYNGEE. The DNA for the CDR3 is TGTGCCAGCAGCGTAGTAGCGGGGGGCGCGAACACCGGGGAGCTGTTTTTT. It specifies CASSVVAGGANTGELFF.

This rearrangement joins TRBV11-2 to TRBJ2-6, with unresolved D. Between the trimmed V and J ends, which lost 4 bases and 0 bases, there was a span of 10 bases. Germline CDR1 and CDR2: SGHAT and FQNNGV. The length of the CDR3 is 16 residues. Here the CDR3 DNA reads TGTGCCAGCAGCTCCCTATCTAGCTCTGGGGCCAACGTCCTGACTTTC. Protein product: CASSSLSSSGANVLTF.

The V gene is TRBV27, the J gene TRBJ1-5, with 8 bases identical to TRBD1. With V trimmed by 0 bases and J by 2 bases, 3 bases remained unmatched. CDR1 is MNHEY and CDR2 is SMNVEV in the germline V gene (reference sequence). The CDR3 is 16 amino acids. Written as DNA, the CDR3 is TGTGCCAGCAGTTTATCGTTACAGGGGGGCAATCAGCCCCAGCATTTT. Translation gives CASSLSLQGGNQPQHF.

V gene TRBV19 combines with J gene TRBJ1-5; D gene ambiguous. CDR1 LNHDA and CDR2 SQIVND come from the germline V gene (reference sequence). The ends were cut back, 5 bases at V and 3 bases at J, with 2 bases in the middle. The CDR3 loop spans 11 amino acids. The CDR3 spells CASSANQPQHF. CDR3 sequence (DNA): TGTGCCAGTAGTGCCAATCAGCCCCAGCATTTT. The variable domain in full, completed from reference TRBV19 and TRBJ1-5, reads DGGITQSPKYLFRKEGQNVTLSCEQNLNHDAMYWYRQDPGQGLRLIYYSQIVNDFQKGDIAEGYSVSREKKESFPLTVTSAQKNPTAFYLCASSANQPQHFGDGTRLSIL.

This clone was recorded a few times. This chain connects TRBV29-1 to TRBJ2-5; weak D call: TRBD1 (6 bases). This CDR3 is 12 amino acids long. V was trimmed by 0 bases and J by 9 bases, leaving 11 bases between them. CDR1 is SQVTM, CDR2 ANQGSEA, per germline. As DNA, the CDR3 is TGCAGCGTTGAAGAACAGGGTGAATCCCAGTACTTC. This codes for CSVEEQGESQYF.

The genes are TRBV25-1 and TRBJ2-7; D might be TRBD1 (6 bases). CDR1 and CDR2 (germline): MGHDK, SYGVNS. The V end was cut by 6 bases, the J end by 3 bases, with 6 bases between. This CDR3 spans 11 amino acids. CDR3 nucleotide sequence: TGTGCCAGCAGACAGGGCTACGAGCAGTACTTC. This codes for CASRQGYEQYF.

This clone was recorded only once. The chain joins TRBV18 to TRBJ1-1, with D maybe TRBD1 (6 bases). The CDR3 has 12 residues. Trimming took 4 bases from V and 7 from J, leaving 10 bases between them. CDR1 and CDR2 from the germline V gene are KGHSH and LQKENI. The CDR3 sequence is CASSLDRNEAFF. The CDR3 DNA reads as TGTGCCAGCTCACTAGACAGGAATGAAGCTTTCTTT.